These 25 T cell receptor beta chains originate from one sample sequenced in a study of blood T cell repertoires in COVID-19. Using immunoSEQ multiplex PCR, the repertoire was profiled, and TCRdb retains in-frame clones only, with some absent. This sample has about 100,000 clones, with less than 90% found just once. Sequencing input: peripheral blood. The receptors shown here come from a man aged 25 to 45 in a cohort sampled during active COVID-19.

The chain is built from TRBV19 and TRBJ1-1, with TRBD1 as a possible D gene (5 bases). This CDR3 comprises 15 residues. The germline V gene has CDR1 LNHDA and CDR2 SQIVND (reference sequence). V lost 3 bases, J lost 5 bases, and 16 bases lay in between. The CDR3 DNA reads as TGTGCCAGTAGTATTGGCCCAGGGATCGATACTGAAGCTTTCTTT. It is translated as CASSIGPGIDTEAFF.

The CDR3: CASSPRTDRGARRSNQPQHF. Here the CDR3 DNA reads TGTGCCAGCAGTCCCCGAACAGACAGGGGGGCTCGGCGTAGCAATCAGCCCCAGCATTTT. The chain combines TRBV27 with TRBJ1-5; 9 bases fit TRBD1. V was clipped by 5 bases and J by 0 bases; unmatched bases: 17. This CDR3 has 20 residues. Germline CDR1 is MNHEY and CDR2 is SMNVEV (reference sequence).

The chain has TRBV19 and TRBJ1-2, with D hard to call. Germline V gene data show CDR1 as LNHDA and CDR2 as SQIVND (reference sequence). V gave up 3 bases and J gave up 5 bases, with 13 bases separating them. The CDR3 has 14 residues. The CDR3 loop is CASSMGRTWYGYTF. The CDR3, as DNA: TGTGCCAGTAGTATGGGCAGAACCTGGTATGGCTACACCTTC.

The CDR3 DNA follows: TGTGCCAGCTCCCGGACAGGGGGCGCCGGCACAGATACGCAGTATTTT. It codes for CASSRTGGAGTDTQYF. This chain uses TRBV18 with TRBJ2-3; 11 nucleotides align to TRBD1. Germline V gene sequence: CDR1 KGHSH, CDR2 LQKENI. The ends lost 6 bases at V and 1 base at J; junction bases unmatched: 6. The CDR3 consists of 16 residues.

This sequence joins TRBV10-1 and TRBJ2-3; D call uncertain. V was cut by 4 bases and J by 1 base, with 12 bases left in between. Germline-derived CDR1 and CDR2 are WNHNN and SYGVQD (reference sequence). The CDR3 runs to 15 residues. CDR3 in DNA: TGCGCCAGCAGTGGAGCCAGCGTCGGCACAGATACGCAGTATTTT. Its translation is CASSGASVGTDTQYF.

The chain uses TRBV19 and TRBJ2-5, with D possibly matching TRBD2 (6 bases). Deletions cut 3 bases from V and 5 bases from J, with 19 bases between. CDR1 and CDR2 (germline): LNHDA, SQIVND (reference sequence). This CDR3 spans 16 amino acids. The chain's CDR3 is CASSISLGGSVETQYF. The CDR3, as DNA: TGTGCCAGTAGTATTAGCCTCGGGGGTAGCGTTGAGACCCAGTACTTC.

V usage is TRBV11-1 and J usage is TRBJ1-1, with D perhaps matching TRBD1 (6 bases). Germline CDR1 reads SGHAT; CDR2 reads FQDESV (reference sequence). This CDR3 comprises 13 residues. Trimming removed 3 bases from V and 5 bases from J, with 10 bases in between. CDR3 protein: CASSFAGETEAFF. The CDR3 bases are TGTGCCAGCAGCTTCGCAGGGGAGACTGAAGCTTTCTTT.

This chain connects TRBV19 to TRBJ2-2, with 7 bases lining up with TRBD1. Germline trimming cut 5 bases from V and 0 bases from J; bases unmatched to any gene: 6. The length of the CDR3 is 16 residues. The germline gives CDR1 LNHDA, CDR2 SQIVND (reference sequence). In DNA form, the CDR3 reads TGTGCCAGTAGTCTACGGGACAGAGCGAACACCGGGGAGCTGTTTTTT. Amino acid sequence: CASSLRDRANTGELFF.

The chain carries TRBV6-5 and TRBJ1-2; TRBD1 agrees at 7 bases. Germline assignment: CDR1 MNHEY and CDR2 SVGAGI. The J segment lost 4 bases and the V segment lost 6 bases, leaving 5 bases of the junction unmatched. This CDR3 contains 13 residues. CDR3 region: CASSPDRIYGYTF. As DNA, the CDR3 is TGTGCCAGCAGCCCGGACAGGATCTATGGCTACACCTTC.

CDR3 loop: CASSDPLAGLSNTGELFF. In DNA form, the CDR3 reads TGTGCCAGCAGTGACCCACTAGCGGGGCTATCGAACACCGGGGAGCTGTTTTTT. This rearrangement joins TRBV6-1 to TRBJ2-2; 10 positions match TRBD2. After removal of 3 bases from V and 0 bases from J, the junction contained 7 bases not matched to a gene. Germline lookup yields CDR1 MNHNS and CDR2 SASEGT. The CDR3 is 18 amino acids.

The chain combines TRBV5-6 with TRBJ1-1; TRBD1 aligns across 7 bases. The V gene's germline CDR1 is SGHDT and CDR2 YYEEEE. J lost 6 bases, V lost 4 bases, and 6 bases had no gene match. The CDR3 is 13 amino acids. CDR3 protein: CASSRRGSPEAFF. The CDR3 coding sequence is TGTGCCAGCAGCCGCAGGGGGTCCCCTGAAGCTTTCTTT.

The chain combines TRBV4-1 with TRBJ2-7, with TRBD1 matching over 9 bases. CDR1 MGHRA and CDR2 YSYEKL come from the germline V gene. With V trimmed by 2 bases and J by 4 bases, 3 bases remained unmatched. The CDR3 is made up of 14 amino acids. The DNA of the CDR3 is TGCGCCAGCAGCCAAAGACAGGGGGTTTACGAGCAGTACTTC. Its protein is CASSQRQGVYEQYF.

This chain links TRBV7-9 with TRBJ2-2, with D unclear. The germline V gene encodes CDR1 SEHNR and CDR2 FQNEAQ (reference sequence). Trimming took 9 bases from V and 3 from J, leaving 17 bases between them. This CDR3 has 15 amino acids. The CDR3 here is CASQNGSPDTGELFF. DNA of the CDR3: TGTGCCAGTCAAAACGGGTCCCCCGACACCGGGGAGCTGTTTTTT.

This clone was detected only a few times. This sequence joins TRBV5-6 and TRBJ1-1; D is undetermined. Trimming cost V 0 bases and J 0 bases, with 6 bases left between them. This CDR3 is built from 14 residues. CDR1 is SGHDT and CDR2 is YYEEEE in the germline V gene. This chain's CDR3 is CASSLGLLNTEAFF. For the CDR3, the DNA is TGTGCCAGCAGCTTGGGTCTCCTGAACACTGAAGCTTTCTTT.

The CDR3 region has the DNA TGTGCCAGCAGTAGGACAGGGAAGAAGACTGAAGCTTTCTTT. As protein: CASSRTGKKTEAFF. V usage is TRBV2 and J usage is TRBJ1-1; 8 positions agree with TRBD1. This CDR3 has 14 amino acids. The V gene end was trimmed by 5 bases and the J gene end by 5 bases; junction bases not matched to a gene: 7. CDR1 is SNHLY and CDR2 is FYNNEI in the germline V gene.

The sample holds a few counts of this clone. J is TRBJ2-5 and V is TRBV9, with TRBD1 as a possible D gene (6 bases). Germline V CDR1 and CDR2: SGDLS, YYNGEE. V was cut by 3 bases and J by 4 bases, with 19 bases left in between. The CDR3 contains 16 residues. Here the CDR3 DNA reads TGTGCCAGCAGCGCCGGGACACCGAGTTTATCAGAGACCCAGTACTTC. The encoded protein is CASSAGTPSLSETQYF.

J is TRBJ2-5 and V is TRBV7-8; 9 positions match TRBD2. Per the germline V gene, CDR1 is SGHVS and CDR2 is FQNEAQ. This CDR3 comprises 16 residues. The J segment lost 5 bases and the V segment lost 1 base, leaving 8 bases of the junction unmatched. This CDR3 is CASSLGFAGGQETQYF. Here the CDR3 DNA reads TGTGCCAGCAGCTTAGGGTTCGCGGGGGGGCAGGAGACCCAGTACTTC.

V gene TRBV29-1 combines with J gene TRBJ1-1; a weak D match, TRBD1 (6 bases). In germline, CDR1 is SQVTM, CDR2 ANQGSEA. The V gene lost 5 bases and the J gene lost 1 base, with 17 bases spanning the gap. CDR3 size: 15 residues. DNA of the CDR3: TGCAGCGTTCGGATTGCTAGGACAGCGAACACTGAAGCTTTCTTT. It yields the protein CSVRIARTANTEAFF.

V and J are TRBV7-8 and TRBJ2-2; TRBD2 matches 9 bases. The germline CDR1 and CDR2 sequences are SGHVS and FQNEAQ. The CDR3 covers 16 residues. V lost 6 bases and J lost 2; bases outside the gene matches: 7. DNA of the CDR3: TGTGCCAGCAGGAGCCTAGCGGGGATAAACACCGGGGAGCTGTTTTTT. The encoded protein is CASRSLAGINTGELFF.

As to this clone: This same CDR3 is encoded by further DNA sequences in the sample. The J gene is TRBJ1-2, the V gene TRBV6-5; D is possibly TRBD1 (6 bases). From germline, CDR1 is MNHEY and CDR2 SVGAGI. Deletions cut 2 bases from V and 2 bases from J, with 6 bases between. This CDR3 has 13 amino acids. The CDR3 coding sequence is TGTGCCAGCAGTTACACAGGGAACTATGGCTACACCTTC. Encoded protein: CASSYTGNYGYTF.

The chain carries TRBV6-1 and TRBJ2-7; 10 bases map to TRBD2. CDR3 length equals 16 residues. Germline loops: CDR1 MNHNS, CDR2 SASEGT. V lost 2 bases and J lost 0; bases outside the gene matches: 4. Written as DNA, the CDR3 is TGTGCCAGCAGTGAACTACTAGCGGGGTCCTCCTACGAGCAGTACTTC. Protein product: CASSELLAGSSYEQYF.

The chain employs TRBV9 and TRBJ1-2; 7 bases fit TRBD1. J gave up 0 bases and V 0 bases, and 2 bases lay outside the gene matches. Germline CDR1 and CDR2: SGDLS and YYNGEE. The CDR3 has 15 amino acids. DNA for the CDR3: TGTGCCAGCAGCGTAGGAGGGGGCTCTAACTATGGCTACACCTTC. Residues: CASSVGGGSNYGYTF.

The DNA of the CDR3 is TGTGCCAGCAGGGACGGACAGGGCACTGAAGCTTTCTTT. Protein product: CASRDGQGTEAFF. The chain uses TRBV2 and TRBJ1-1; 8 bases match TRBD1. This CDR3 is built from 13 residues. Per germline, CDR1 SNHLY and CDR2 FYNNEI. Trimming took 6 bases from V and 4 from J; bases not matched to a gene: 4.

The sample holds one count of this clone. V and J are TRBV27 and TRBJ1-1, with D possibly being TRBD1 (6 bases). In germline, CDR1 is MNHEY, CDR2 SMNVEV (reference sequence). V lost 3 bases and J 4 bases, leaving 9 bases between the germline ends. The CDR3 sequence is 13 residues long. DNA for the CDR3: TGTGCCAGCAGTTTCAGGGGAGTCACTGAAGCTTTCTTT. Encoded protein: CASSFRGVTEAFF.

The J gene is TRBJ2-3, the V gene TRBV6-6; 10 bases are shared with TRBD2. This CDR3 has 16 amino acids. V was clipped by 4 bases and J by 0 bases; unmatched bases: 4. Germline V gene lookup returns CDR1 MNHNY and CDR2 SVGAGI (reference sequence). The chain's CDR3 is CASSFLSGGSTDTQYF. In DNA, the CDR3 is TGTGCCAGCAGTTTTCTTAGCGGGGGGAGCACAGATACGCAGTATTTT.